This T cell receptor (beta chain) was sequenced during a study of shared clonotypes between healthy human individuals (dated by TCRdb to 2020 to 2022). Broadly, across the study: A couple of women and a few men aged 18 to 49 years were included in the cohort. Different laboratories and diverse techniques were used to prepare libraries and sequence TCR repertoires, to increase sequencing depth and limit assay-specific biases. To estimate repertoire size and how much clonotype sharing occurs between individuals, the study deeply sequenced the blood TCR repertoires of roughly 5 healthy adults. Leukapheresis yielded between about 0.85 and 10 billion PBMCs per donor. For each donor, CD4 naive and CD4 memory were each given three plates, CD8 naive was given two plates, and CD8 memory was given one plate. The paper as a whole reports these results and caveats: When several donors were compared, the shared fraction of clonotypes was around 4.6% for naive CD4, 3.5% to 4% for naive CD8, 2.3% for memory CD4, and roughly 0.43% for memory CD8. Larger estimated clonotype richness was generally found for naive subsets than for memory subsets. Incomplete sequencing was indicated by rarefaction of sorted-subset datasets, despite the large sequencing depth. Pairwise subsampling led to the expectation that sequencing depth would affect the degree of clonotype sharing among donors. Sampling was restricted to blood, and TCR repertoires in tissue are likely to differ from TCR repertoires in blood. Because the study included only a small number of donors, the genetic and exposure-history diversity represented was limited. Compared with non-shared clonotypes, clonotypes shared by all four sorted-subset donors had higher generation probabilities.

Healthy HIV-negative adults with no recently reported acute infections or vaccinations were included as donors. All donors were Caucasian adults living in Nashville, Tennessee, USA. Magnetic negative selection was used to enrich CD4+ T cells, after which naive cells were positively selected on CD45RA and the negative fraction became the memory subset. Blood was obtained by leukapheresis, after which PBMCs were separated by Ficoll-Histopaque density gradient centrifugation and cryopreserved in liquid nitrogen vapor phase. Analytical flow cytometry was used to check the purity and quantity of each magnetically sorted T cell population. Genomic DNA was isolated from each sorted fraction and quantified by UV absorbance on a Nanodrop 2000c. This clone was found once. Its binding antigen is unknown. Nothing much larger sits one base from this clone, and base qualities are not available. CDR1 and CDR2 (MNHNS, SASEGT) derive from the germline V gene. At the junction V is shortened by 6 bases and J by 10 bases; bases outside the gene matches: 12. Its CDR3 holds 15 amino acids, cysteine through phenylalanine. The retained sequence is limited to the CDR3, 45 bases, with the frame set at the first base.

Using the deep immunoSEQ assay, TCR CDR3 regions were amplified from genomic DNA by multiplex PCR. Extracted genomic DNA from each cell subset was spread evenly across all wells of several immunoSEQ 96-well plates, with each plate serving as a replicate. For sorted subsets, approximately 200 ng of genomic DNA, equivalent to roughly 33,000 T cell genomes, went into each replicate PCR. Purified libraries were measured with a Qubit 3.0 fluorometer, size-checked on a Bioanalyzer 2100, and measured again with the KAPA Library Quantification kit. Every immunoSEQ 96-well plate was sequenced on a dedicated single-read 150-cycle Illumina NextSeq 550 flow cell. The authors' analysis ran thus. Because the immunoSEQ output included only junctional sequences and no quality scores, the filtering could not be the same as the filtering used for full-length reads. To assign V/J genes and CDR3, sequences were annotated against IMGT germline references using PyIR, a Python wrapper for IgBLAST v1.9. Reads were filtered out if the reads had weak V/J assignments (E-value above 1e-6), no CDR3, stop codons, out-of-frame junctions, or ambiguous translated residues. A V3J clonotype was defined by an identical inferred V gene, J gene, and CDR3 amino acid sequence. The percentage overlap between two repertoires was calculated by dividing the number of shared unique clonotypes by the size of the smaller repertoire. Richness of each repertoire was evaluated using RTK rarefaction, the Chao1 estimator, and Recon v2.1 estimates of unobserved clonotypes. Generation probabilities were computed with OLGA for all TCRbeta clonotypes obtained by the gDNA method from a few donors. The table comes from immuneACCESS by way of TCRdb, which keeps in-frame sequences with V and J called. Part of the clones is missing from these tables; in studies checked, under half for an unresolved V gene and the rest for unknown reasons. That table furnishes V, J and clone size, whereas the DNA furnished D and trimming. The sample profile shows roughly 2.4 million clones; around 95% of them were found once. Roughly 0.13% of the sample rests with the top ten.

This TCR was sampled from a man between 18 and 35 years old in good health. The chain is assembled from TRBV6-1 and TRBJ1-6; 7 bases in the junction line up with TRBD1. Sequences were obtained from naive CD4+ T cells sorted from blood. Read against the paper, the sample's cell subset or site label means: CD45RA+ positively selected. The nucleotide sequence is TGTGCCAGCAGACTCGGAGACAGGGATTACTCACCCCTCCACTTT. It codes for CASRLGDRDYSPLHF.